The sample holds a few counts of the clone carrying this TCR beta chain. Antigen: not known. The V and J ends lost 5 bases and 5 bases, in that order; junction bases with no gene match: 10. Germline loops: CDR1 PRHDT, CDR2 FYEKMQ (reference sequence). This CDR3 spans 15 amino acids. Documented treatment: oral pan-JAK inhibitor, 5-10 mg twice daily. Alopecia areata patients provided lesional scalp punch biopsies and peripheral blood, both collected for the study. This specimen comes from a study of CD8+ T cells in alopecia areata. In the study overall: A 6-month period off drug followed tofacitinib, which lasted 6 to 18 months. Affected scalp percentage set treated patients' severity scores.

The sequencing template was cDNA reverse transcribed from extracted RNA. Clones were sequenced by immunoSEQ multiplex PCR, and TCRdb holds only the in-frame ones, with some missing. The profile shows roughly 210,000 clones, approximately 45% of them singletons. Study-wide findings and caveats: Patients showed less clear TCR sequence sharing than mice, possibly partly because of HLA diversity.

The sequence was collected from a human donor with alopecia areata. This chain links TRBV13 with TRBJ2-7; TRBD1 aligns across 9 bases. This specimen consisted of CD4+ T cells sorted from blood, obtained at approximately week 36, from a patient treated with tofacitinib. CDR3 nucleotides: TGTGCCAGCAGCCCCCGGGACAGGGTTGCCCACGAGCAGTACTTC. It yields the protein CASSPRDRVAHEQYF.